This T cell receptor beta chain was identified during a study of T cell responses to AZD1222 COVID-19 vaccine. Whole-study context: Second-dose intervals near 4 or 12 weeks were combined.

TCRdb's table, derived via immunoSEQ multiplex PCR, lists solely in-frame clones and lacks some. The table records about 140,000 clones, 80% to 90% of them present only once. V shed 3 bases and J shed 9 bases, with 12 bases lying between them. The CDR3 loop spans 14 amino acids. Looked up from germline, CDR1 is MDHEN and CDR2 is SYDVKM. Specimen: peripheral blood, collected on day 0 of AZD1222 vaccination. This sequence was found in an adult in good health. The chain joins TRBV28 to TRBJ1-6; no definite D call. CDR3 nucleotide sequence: TGTGCCAGCAGTTTCCTAACATCGGGTTCACCCCTCCACTTT. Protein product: CASSFLTSGSPLHF.